Included here is one TCR beta chain sequence, with context. Its target is unknown. V was clipped by 1 base and J by 6 bases, with 7 bases between them. This CDR3 region has 13 residues. Some clones are missing from TCRdb's copy, which holds only in-frame ones; the method was immunoSEQ multiplex PCR. The sample shows some 99,000 clones, around 90% of them seen only once. The data were obtained in a study of T cell responses to AZD1222 COVID-19 vaccine. General study points: Just a handful of AZD1222 recipients tested seropositive at baseline. Spike as a whole was targeted by vaccine-associated CD4 TCRs, dominant at 160-218 and 743-854. Donors in the cohort were predominantly white British and more often female, and clonal diversity was possibly underestimated. Only after the peak T cell response were repertoires sampled.

The TCR was taken from an adult in good health. The V gene is TRBV12-3 or TRBV12-4, the J gene TRBJ1-5; the D is unclear. The material was peripheral blood, obtained on day 0 of MenACWY control vaccination. The CDR3 DNA follows: TGTGCCAGCAGTTTAGACCCCGCTCAGCCCCAGCATTTT. Translating it yields CASSLDPAQPQHF.